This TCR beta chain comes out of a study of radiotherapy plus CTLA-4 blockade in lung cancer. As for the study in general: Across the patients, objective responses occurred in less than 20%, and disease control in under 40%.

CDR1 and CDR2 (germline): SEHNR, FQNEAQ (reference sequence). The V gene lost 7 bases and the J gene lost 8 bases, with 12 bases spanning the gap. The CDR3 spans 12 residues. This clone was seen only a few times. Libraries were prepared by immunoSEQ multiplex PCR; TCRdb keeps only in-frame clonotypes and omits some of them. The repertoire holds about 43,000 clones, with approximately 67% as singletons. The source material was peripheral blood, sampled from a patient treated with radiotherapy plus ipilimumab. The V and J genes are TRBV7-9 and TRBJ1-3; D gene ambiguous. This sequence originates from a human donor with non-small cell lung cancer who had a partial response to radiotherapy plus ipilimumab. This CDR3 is CASNGGGDTIYF. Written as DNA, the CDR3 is TGTGCCAGCAACGGAGGCGGTGACACCATATATTTT. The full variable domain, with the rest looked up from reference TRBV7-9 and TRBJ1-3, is DTGVSQNPRHKITKRGQNVTFRCDPISEHNRLYWYRQTLGQGPEFLTYFQNEAQLEKSRLLSDRFSAERPKGSFSTLEIQRTEQGDSAMYLCASNGGGDTIYFGEGSWLTVV.